A selection of T cell receptor beta chains follows, all from one sample in a study of regulatory T cells in long-lasting Graves disease. TCRdb analysed the multiplex PCR reads with MiXCR anew, one entry per CDR3 protein. Of almost 350,000 distinct CDR3 sequences listed, about 18% are singletons. The sample in question was peripheral blood mononuclear cells (PBMCs), obtained when the disease was refractory, from a patient treated with antithyroid drugs. Every receptor here comes from a female donor with Graves disease. Both conserved end residues are part of each CDR3. Each record gives: V gene, D gene, J gene, clone size, CDR3 protein, CDR3 DNA. D genes are given only for firm matches. Clone size is shown for a subset of rows, as once, few, many or a class of expanded clone.

TRBV4-1	.	TRBJ1-4	few	CASSQVLATNEKLFF	TGCGCCAGCAGCCAGGTACTAGCAACTAATGAAAAACTGTTTTTT
TRBV7-9	.	TRBJ1-1	few	CASSPRAGAVNTEAFF	TGTGCCAGCAGCCCTCGGGCAGGGGCTGTGAACACTGAAGCTTTCTTT
TRBV24-1	.	TRBJ1-2	many	CATRIGGPQGYTF	TGTGCCACCAGGATAGGAGGACCGCAGGGCTACACCTTC
TRBV7-2	.	TRBJ1-1	few	CASILGGPTEAFF	TGTGCCAGCATCCTGGGGGGTCCCACTGAAGCTTTCTTT
TRBV7-9	.	TRBJ1-1	.	CASSPHTNTEAFF	TGTGCCAGCAGCCCTCACACGAACACTGAAGCTTTCTTT
TRBV11-3	.	TRBJ2-7	many	CASSSTVGEQYF	TGTGCCAGCAGCTCGACAGTAGGCGAGCAGTACTTC
TRBV28	.	TRBJ1-3	many	CASSSFSPDTIYF	TGTGCCAGCAGTTCGTTCAGCCCCGACACCATATATTTT
TRBV20-1	TRBD2	TRBJ2-2	few	CSAGTSGTNTGELFF	TGCAGTGCTGGAACTAGCGGGACTAACACCGGGGAGCTGTTTTTT
TRBV30	TRBD1	TRBJ2-7	.	CAWNAFRDRGHEQYF	TGTGCCTGGAACGCATTCCGGGACAGGGGTCACGAGCAGTACTTC
TRBV5-4	TRBD2	TRBJ2-2	few	CASSLGGSGTNTGELFF	TGTGCCAGCAGCTTGGGAGGTAGCGGGACGAACACCGGGGAGCTGTTTTTT
TRBV7-8	.	TRBJ1-5	.	CASSLVPGSTYSNQPQHF	TGTGCCAGCAGCTTAGTCCCCGGTTCCACTTATAGCAATCAGCCCCAGCATTTT
TRBV29-1	.	TRBJ1-3	few	CSVSRDARGRGNTIYF	TGCAGCGTTTCCCGGGATGCAAGGGGAAGAGGAAACACCATATATTTT
TRBV9	.	TRBJ1-6	few	CASSSYTSNSPLHF	TGTGCCAGCAGTTCTTATACTAGTAATTCACCCCTCCACTTT
TRBV10-2	.	TRBJ1-1	.	CASKSVTEAFF	TGCGCCAGCAAGTCGGTGACTGAAGCTTTCTTT
TRBV12-3/TRBV12-4	TRBD1	TRBJ2-7	many	CASSLSWTGSSYEQYF	TGTGCCAGCAGTTTATCCTGGACAGGGAGCTCCTACGAGCAGTACTTC
TRBV6-2/TRBV6-3	TRBD1	TRBJ1-6	.	CASSYDGTGVLHF	TGTGCCAGCAGTTACGATGGGACAGGGGTCCTCCACTTT
TRBV7-6	.	TRBJ2-5	.	CASSFEQGRETQYF	TGTGCCAGCAGCTTCGAACAGGGGAGGGAGACCCAGTACTTC
TRBV20-1	.	TRBJ1-1	many	CSARDSVGDTEAFF	TGCAGTGCTAGAGACAGTGTGGGGGACACTGAAGCTTTCTTT
TRBV6-5	TRBD1	TRBJ2-7	many	CASSYSDRVYEQYF	TGTGCCAGCAGTTACTCCGACAGGGTCTACGAGCAGTACTTC
TRBV29-1	.	TRBJ1-1	.	CSVEGGGNTEAFF	TGCAGCGTTGAAGGGGGGGGGAACACTGAAGCTTTCTTT
TRBV20-1	.	TRBJ2-7	many	CSARADRRVNEQYF	TGCAGTGCTAGAGCGGATCGACGGGTGAACGAGCAGTACTTC
TRBV6-5	TRBD2	TRBJ2-7	many	CASSYPPGRHEQYF	TGTGCCAGCAGTTATCCCCCCGGGAGGCACGAGCAGTACTTC